Reported below is one T cell receptor beta chain. What it binds is not known. The V and J ends lost 7 bases and 3 bases, in that order; junction bases with no gene match: 2. CDR1 and CDR2 (germline): SNHLY, FYNNEI. This CDR3 region has 13 residues. Assay used: immunoSEQ multiplex PCR; TCRdb lists only in-frame clones, some missing. Counted here are approximately 100,000 clones, about nine tenths occurring once; the ten biggest clones make up 7.5%. The data were obtained in a study of T cell responses to AZD1222 COVID-19 vaccine. Study-wide results and limits: The donor cohort was predominantly white British with a female majority, and clonal diversity may have been underestimated. Baseline antibody screening turned up just a handful of seropositive AZD1222 recipients.

This clonotype was obtained from an adult in good health. This chain uses TRBV2 with TRBJ1-3, with 8 bases fitting TRBD1. The sequencing used peripheral blood, collected on day 0 of AZD1222 vaccination. The CDR3, as DNA: TGTGCCAGCAAGGGACAGGTTGGAAACACCATATATTTT. This codes for CASKGQVGNTIYF. The whole variable domain, remainder taken from reference TRBV2 and TRBJ1-3, is EPEVTQTPSHQVTQMGQEVILRCVPISNHLYFYWYRQILGQKVEFLVSFYNNEISEKSEIFDDQFSVERPDGSNFTLKIRSTKLEDSAMYFCASKGQVGNTIYFGEGSWLTVV.